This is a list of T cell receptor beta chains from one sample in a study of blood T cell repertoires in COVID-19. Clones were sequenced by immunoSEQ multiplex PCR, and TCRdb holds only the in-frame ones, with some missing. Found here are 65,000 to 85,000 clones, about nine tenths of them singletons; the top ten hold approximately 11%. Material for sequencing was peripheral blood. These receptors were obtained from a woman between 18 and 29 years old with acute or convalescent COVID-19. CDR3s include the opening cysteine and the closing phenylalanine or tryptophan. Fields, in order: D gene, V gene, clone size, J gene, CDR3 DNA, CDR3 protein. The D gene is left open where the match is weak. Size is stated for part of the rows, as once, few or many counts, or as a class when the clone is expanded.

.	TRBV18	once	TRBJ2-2	TGTGCCAGCTCACCAGCCGGAGGGAACACCGGGGAGCTGTTTTTT	CASSPAGGNTGELFF
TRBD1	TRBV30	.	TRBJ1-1	TGTGCCTGGACTCCGGGACAGGGGATCACTGAAGCTTTCTTT	CAWTPGQGITEAFF
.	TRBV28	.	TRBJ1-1	TGTGCCAGCAGTTTAGGTAGTTTTGAGGCTTTCTTT	CASSLGSFEAFF
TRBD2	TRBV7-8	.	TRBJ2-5	TGTGCCAGCAGCTTAGAGGGGACTAGCTTTTTGCAGTACTTC	CASSLEGTSFLQYF
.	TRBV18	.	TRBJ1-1	TGTGCCAGCTCACCACAGTTGGGAGGGGACACTGAAGCTTTCTTT	CASSPQLGGDTEAFF
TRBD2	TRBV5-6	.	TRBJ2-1	TGTGCCAGCAGCTTGGTCCAAAACCCGGGGGGTGAGCAGTTCTTC	CASSLVQNPGGEQFF
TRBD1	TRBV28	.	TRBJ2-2	TGTGCCAGCAACGGACAGGGAGCGAACACCGGGGAGCTGTTTTTT	CASNGQGANTGELFF
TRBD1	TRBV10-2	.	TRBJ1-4	TGCGCCAGCAGTGACCGGGACAGGGAGGGTGAAAAACTGTTTTTT	CASSDRDREGEKLFF
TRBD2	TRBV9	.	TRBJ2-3	TGTGCCAGCAGCAAGGGACTACACACAGATACGCAGTATTTT	CASSKGLHTDTQYF
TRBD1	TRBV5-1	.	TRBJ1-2	TGCGCCAGCAGCATGACAGGGGATGGCTACACCTTC	CASSMTGDGYTF